The text below deals with one TCR beta chain. What it recognizes is unknown. The entry originates in a study of memory CD8 T cells in hepatitis C reinfection. Study-wide background: After reinfection, two primary-infection resolvers became chronically infected. Reinfection meant HCV RNA positivity after two negatives ≥60 days apart.

The table came from immunoSEQ multiplex PCR; TCRdb's copy has only in-frame clones and leaves some out. In the table there are tens of thousands of clones, roughly 89% of which are singletons. Study outcomes and limitations: Conclusions on public clonotypes and secondary clearance were not definitive with four or five donors.

Regarding time point: late/post reinfection, 12 to 24 weeks after detection. Sorted cells were sequenced directly ex vivo without any in vitro expansion. Control naive CD8 T cells came from a couple of donors at all three reinfection time points. From germline, CDR1 is SGHDT and CDR2 YYEEEE. This CDR3 has 16 amino acids. V lost 4 bases to trimming and J lost 0 bases; unmatched junction nucleotides: 6. The clonotype originates from a young man with hepatitis C virus infection. The sample was naive CD8+ T cells sorted from blood. The chain carries TRBV5-6 and TRBJ1-4, with TRBD1 matching 7 bases. CDR3 DNA: TGTGCCAGCAGCCCCCGGGACAGAGCAACTAATGAAAAACTGTTTTTT. Its translation is CASSPRDRATNEKLFF.